Presented here are 2 T cell receptor beta chains from one specimen sequenced in a study of persistence of HIV-infected CD4 T cells. Cells were stimulated with overlapping HIV-1 Gag 15-mer peptides. CD40L-negative CD69-negative CD45RO-high memory CD4+ T cells were sorted as populations depleted of antigen-responding cells. The libraries were made with immunoSEQ version 4 in survey mode. The method was immunoSEQ multiplex PCR; TCRdb's version includes in-frame clones alone and lacks a portion of them. The sample yields some 58,000 clones, under 80% seen once. These receptors have no known antigen. This material consisted of CD4+ T cells sorted from PBMCs after approximately 19-hour stimulation, taken from a patient who received antiretroviral therapy. The receptor set was obtained from an adult man with HIV who was CMV-seropositive.

The chain recombines TRBV24-1 with TRBJ1-5, with D maybe TRBD1 (6 bases). V was pared by 3 bases and J by 1 base, with 9 bases between. The CDR3 sequence is 15 residues long. CDR1 and CDR2 from the germline V gene are KGHDR and SFDVKD. The CDR3 nucleotides are TGTGCCACCAGTGATCGAGGGGGAAGCAATCAGCCCCAGCATTTT. Translating gives CATSDRGGSNQPQHF.

Here the CDR3 DNA reads TGTGCCAGCAGTGAAGCGGGGGTCAGCCCCCCTTACAATGAGCAGTTCTTC. This gives the protein CASSEAGVSPPYNEQFF. This chain links TRBV6-1 with TRBJ2-1, with D perhaps given as TRBD1 or TRBD2 (5 bases each). The CDR3 is made up of 17 amino acids. Trimming took 0 bases from V and 4 from J, leaving 16 bases between them. Germline V gene data show CDR1 as MNHNS and CDR2 as SASEGT.